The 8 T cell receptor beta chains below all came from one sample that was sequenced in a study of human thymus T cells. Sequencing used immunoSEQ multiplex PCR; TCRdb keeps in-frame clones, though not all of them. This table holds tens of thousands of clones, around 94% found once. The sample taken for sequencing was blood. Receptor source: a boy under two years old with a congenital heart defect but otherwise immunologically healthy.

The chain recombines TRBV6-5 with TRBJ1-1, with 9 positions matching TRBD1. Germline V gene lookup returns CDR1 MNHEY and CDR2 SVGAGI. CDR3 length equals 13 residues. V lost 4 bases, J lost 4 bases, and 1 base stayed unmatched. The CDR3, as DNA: TGTGCCAGCAGTTTGGACAGGGGCACTGAAGCTTTCTTT. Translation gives CASSLDRGTEAFF.

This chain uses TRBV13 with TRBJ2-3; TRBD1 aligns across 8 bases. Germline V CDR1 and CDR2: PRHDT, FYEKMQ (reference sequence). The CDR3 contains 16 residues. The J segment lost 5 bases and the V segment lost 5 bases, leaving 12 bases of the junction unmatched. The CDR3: CASSIMAQGARDTQYF. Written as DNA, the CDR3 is TGTGCCAGCAGCATTATGGCTCAGGGGGCGCGAGATACGCAGTATTTT.

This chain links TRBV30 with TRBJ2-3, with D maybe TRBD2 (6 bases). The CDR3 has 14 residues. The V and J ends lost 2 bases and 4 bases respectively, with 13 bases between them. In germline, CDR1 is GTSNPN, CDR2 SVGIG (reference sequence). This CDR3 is CAWSPYWGADTQYF. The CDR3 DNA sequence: TGTGCCTGGAGTCCTTACTGGGGGGCAGATACGCAGTATTTT. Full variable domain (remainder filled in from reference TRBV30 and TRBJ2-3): SQTIHQWPATLVQPVGSPLSLECTVEGTSNPNLYWYRQAAGRGLQLLFYSVGIGQISSEVPQNLSASRPQDRQFILSSKKLLLSDSGFYLCAWSPYWGADTQYFGPGTRLTVL.

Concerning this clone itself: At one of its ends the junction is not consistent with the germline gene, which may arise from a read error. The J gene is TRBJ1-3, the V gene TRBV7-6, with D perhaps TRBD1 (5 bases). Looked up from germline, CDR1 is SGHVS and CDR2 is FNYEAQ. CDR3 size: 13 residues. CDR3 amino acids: CASSATAPNAIYF. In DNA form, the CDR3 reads TGTGCCAGCAGCGCGACAGCTCCAAACGCCATATATTTT.

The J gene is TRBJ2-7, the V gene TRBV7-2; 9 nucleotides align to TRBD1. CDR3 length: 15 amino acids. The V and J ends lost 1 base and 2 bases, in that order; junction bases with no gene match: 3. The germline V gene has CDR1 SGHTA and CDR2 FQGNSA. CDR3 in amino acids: CASSLVGDRAYEQYF. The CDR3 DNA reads TGTGCCAGCAGCTTAGTAGGGGACAGGGCCTACGAGCAGTACTTC.

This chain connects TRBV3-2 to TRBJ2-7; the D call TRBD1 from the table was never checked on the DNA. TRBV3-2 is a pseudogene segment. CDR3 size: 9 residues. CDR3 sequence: CASSQDQCF. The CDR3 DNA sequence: TGTGCCAGCAGCCAAGATCAGTGCTTC.

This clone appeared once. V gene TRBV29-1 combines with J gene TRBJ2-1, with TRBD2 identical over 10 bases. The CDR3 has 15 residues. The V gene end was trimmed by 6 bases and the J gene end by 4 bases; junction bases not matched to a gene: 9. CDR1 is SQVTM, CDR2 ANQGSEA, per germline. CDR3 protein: CSVDGLAGVYNEQFF. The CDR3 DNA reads TGCAGCGTCGATGGCCTAGCGGGGGTTTACAATGAGCAGTTCTTC.

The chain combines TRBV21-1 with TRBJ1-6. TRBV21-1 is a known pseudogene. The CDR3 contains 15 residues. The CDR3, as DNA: TGTGCCAGCAGCAAAATTCAGGGAGGCAATTCACCCCTCCACTTT. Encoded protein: CASSKIQGGNSPLHF.